This T cell receptor (beta chain) originates from a study of blood T cell repertoires in COVID-19. About the study: COVID-19 samples, acute and convalescent, were from the United States, Italy and Spain.

Authors' data handling: Amplification of reference gene primers provided the estimated nucleated cell counts. TCRdb's table, derived via immunoSEQ multiplex PCR, lists solely in-frame clones and lacks some. V and J calls and clone size are as listed in that table; D and trimming were resolved from the DNA. The sample carries more than 200,000 clones, over 65% recorded once. The CDR3 is 13 residues long. Between the trimmed V and J ends, which lost 2 bases and 6 bases, there was a span of 10 bases. CDR1 and CDR2 from the germline V gene are KGHSH and LQKENI. This receptor was taken from a woman in her seventies with active or convalescent COVID-19. Sample: peripheral blood. This rearrangement joins TRBV18 to TRBJ1-1; the D is unclear. As DNA, the CDR3 is TGTGCCAGCTCACCAAGTGAGGGCGCTGAAGCTTTCTTT. It translates to CASSPSEGAEAFF.